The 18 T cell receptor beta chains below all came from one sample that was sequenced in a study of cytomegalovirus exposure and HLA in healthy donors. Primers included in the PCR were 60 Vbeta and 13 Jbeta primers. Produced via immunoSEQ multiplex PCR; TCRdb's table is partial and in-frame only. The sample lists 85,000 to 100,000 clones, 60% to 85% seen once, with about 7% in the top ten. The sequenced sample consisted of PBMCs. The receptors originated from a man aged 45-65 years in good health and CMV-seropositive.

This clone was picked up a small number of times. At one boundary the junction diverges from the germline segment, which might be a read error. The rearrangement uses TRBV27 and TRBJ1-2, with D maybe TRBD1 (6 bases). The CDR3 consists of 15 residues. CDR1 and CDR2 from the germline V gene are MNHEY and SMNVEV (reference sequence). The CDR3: CASSSTLDRKYGYPF. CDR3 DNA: TGTGCCAGCAGTTCCACACTAGACAGGAAATATGGCTACCCCTTC.

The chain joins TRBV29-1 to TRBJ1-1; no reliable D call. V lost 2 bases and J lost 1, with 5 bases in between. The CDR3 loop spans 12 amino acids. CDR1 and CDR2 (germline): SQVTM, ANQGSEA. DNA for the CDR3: TGCAGCGTTGAATGGCAGAACACTGAAGCTTTCTTT. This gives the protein CSVEWQNTEAFF.

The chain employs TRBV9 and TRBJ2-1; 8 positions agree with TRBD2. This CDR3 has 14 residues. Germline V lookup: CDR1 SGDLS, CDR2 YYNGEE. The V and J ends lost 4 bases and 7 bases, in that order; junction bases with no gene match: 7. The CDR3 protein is CASSFAGGLNEQFF. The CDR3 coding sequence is TGTGCCAGCAGCTTTGCGGGGGGCCTGAATGAGCAGTTCTTC.

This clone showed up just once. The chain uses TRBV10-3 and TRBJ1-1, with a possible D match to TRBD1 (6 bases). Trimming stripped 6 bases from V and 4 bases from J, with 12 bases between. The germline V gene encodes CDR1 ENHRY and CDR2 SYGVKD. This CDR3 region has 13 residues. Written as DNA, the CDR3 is TGTGCCATCAGATTGGGGGGGCGCACTGAAGCTTTCTTT. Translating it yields CAIRLGGRTEAFF.

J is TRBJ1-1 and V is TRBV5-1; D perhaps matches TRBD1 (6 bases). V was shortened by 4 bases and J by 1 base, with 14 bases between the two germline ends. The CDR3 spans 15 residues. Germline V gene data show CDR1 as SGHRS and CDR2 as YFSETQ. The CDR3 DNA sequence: TGCGCCAGCAGCCCGAGGACAGAATCGAACACTGAAGCTTTCTTT. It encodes CASSPRTESNTEAFF.

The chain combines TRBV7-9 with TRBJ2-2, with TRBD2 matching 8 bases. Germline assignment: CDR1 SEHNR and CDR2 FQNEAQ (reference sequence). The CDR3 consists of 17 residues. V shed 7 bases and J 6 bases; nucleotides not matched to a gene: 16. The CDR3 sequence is CASTTVRGGLVAGELFF. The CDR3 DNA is TGTGCCAGCACCACAGTTCGGGGGGGGCTGGTTGCCGGGGAGCTGTTTTTT.

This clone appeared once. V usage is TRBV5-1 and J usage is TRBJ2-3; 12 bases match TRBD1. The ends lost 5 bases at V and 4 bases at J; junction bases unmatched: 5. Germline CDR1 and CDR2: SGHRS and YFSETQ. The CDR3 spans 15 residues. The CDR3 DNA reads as TGCGCCAGCAGACCGGGACAGGGGGCATCAGATACGCAGTATTTT. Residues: CASRPGQGASDTQYF.

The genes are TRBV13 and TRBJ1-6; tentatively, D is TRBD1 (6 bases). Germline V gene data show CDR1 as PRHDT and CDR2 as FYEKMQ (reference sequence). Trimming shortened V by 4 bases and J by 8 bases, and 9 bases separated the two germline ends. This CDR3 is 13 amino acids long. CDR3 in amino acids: CASSSNRDSPLHF. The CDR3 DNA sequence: TGTGCCAGCAGCTCCAACAGGGATTCACCCCTCCACTTT.

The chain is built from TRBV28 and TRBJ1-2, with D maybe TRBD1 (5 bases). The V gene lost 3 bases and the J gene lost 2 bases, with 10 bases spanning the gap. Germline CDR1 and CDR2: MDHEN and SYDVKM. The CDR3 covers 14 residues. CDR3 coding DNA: TGTGCCAGCAGTTTGCCTGGGGGGAACTATGGCTACACCTTC. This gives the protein CASSLPGGNYGYTF.

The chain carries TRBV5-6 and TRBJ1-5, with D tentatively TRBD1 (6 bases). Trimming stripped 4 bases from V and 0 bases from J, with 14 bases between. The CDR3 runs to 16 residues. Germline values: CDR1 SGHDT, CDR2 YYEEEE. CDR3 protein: CASSRGGRSSNQPQHF. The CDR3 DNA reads TGTGCCAGCAGCCGAGGGGGTAGGAGTAGCAATCAGCCCCAGCATTTT.

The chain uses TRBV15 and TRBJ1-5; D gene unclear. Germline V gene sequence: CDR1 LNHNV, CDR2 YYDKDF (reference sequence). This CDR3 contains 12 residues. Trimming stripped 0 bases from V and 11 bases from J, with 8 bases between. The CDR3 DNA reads TGTGCCACCAGCAGAGAATTTCGGTCCCAGCATTTT. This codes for CATSREFRSQHF.

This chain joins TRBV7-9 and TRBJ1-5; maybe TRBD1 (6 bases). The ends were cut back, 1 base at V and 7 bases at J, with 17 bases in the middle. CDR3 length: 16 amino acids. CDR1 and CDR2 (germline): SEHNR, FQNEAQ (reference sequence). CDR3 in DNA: TGTGCCAGCAGCTTAGGAGCAGGGGACGCAGGGCAGCCCCAGCATTTT. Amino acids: CASSLGAGDAGQPQHF.

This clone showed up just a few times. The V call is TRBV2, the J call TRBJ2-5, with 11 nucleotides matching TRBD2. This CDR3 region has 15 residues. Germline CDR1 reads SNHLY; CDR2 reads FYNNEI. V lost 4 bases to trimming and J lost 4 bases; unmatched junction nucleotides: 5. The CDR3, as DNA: TGTGCCAGCAGTGGACTAGCGGGGACTGGAGAGACCCAGTACTTC. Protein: CASSGLAGTGETQYF.

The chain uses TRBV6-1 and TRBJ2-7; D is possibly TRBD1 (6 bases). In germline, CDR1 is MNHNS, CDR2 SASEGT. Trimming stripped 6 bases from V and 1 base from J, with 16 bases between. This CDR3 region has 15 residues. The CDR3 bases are TGTGCCAGCAGCTTGGAGGCGGACAGTTCCTACGAGCAGTACTTC. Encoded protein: CASSLEADSSYEQYF.

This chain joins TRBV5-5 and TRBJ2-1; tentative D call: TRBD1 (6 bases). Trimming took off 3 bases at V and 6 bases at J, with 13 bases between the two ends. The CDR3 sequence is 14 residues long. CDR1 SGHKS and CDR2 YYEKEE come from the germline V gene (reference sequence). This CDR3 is CASSSGVSFNEQFF. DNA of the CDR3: TGTGCCAGCAGCTCAGGGGTCTCGTTCAATGAGCAGTTCTTC.

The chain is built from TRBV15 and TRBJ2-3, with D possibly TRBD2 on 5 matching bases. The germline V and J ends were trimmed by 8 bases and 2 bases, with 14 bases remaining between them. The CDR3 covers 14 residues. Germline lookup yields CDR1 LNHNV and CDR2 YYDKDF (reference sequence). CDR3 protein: CATYSGVNTDTQYF. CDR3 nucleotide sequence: TGTGCCACCTACAGCGGAGTGAACACAGATACGCAGTATTTT.

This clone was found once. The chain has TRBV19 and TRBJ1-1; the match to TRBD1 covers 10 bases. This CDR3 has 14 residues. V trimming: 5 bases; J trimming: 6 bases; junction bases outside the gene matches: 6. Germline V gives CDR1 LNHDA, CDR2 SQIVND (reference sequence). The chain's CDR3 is CASSVLDRGAEAFF. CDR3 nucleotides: TGTGCCAGTAGTGTTTTGGACAGGGGGGCTGAAGCTTTCTTT.

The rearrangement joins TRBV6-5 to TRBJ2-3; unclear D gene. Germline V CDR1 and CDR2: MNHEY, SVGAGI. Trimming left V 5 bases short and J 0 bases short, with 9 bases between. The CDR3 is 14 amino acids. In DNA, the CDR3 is TGTGCCAGCAGTCGGAGTTCTAGCACAGATACGCAGTATTTT. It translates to CASSRSSSTDTQYF.